This TCR beta chain was retrieved from a study of blood T cell repertoires in COVID-19. About the research overall: Samples representing acute and convalescent COVID-19 were sourced from the United States, Italy and Spain.

TCRdb's table, derived via immunoSEQ multiplex PCR, lists solely in-frame clones and lacks some. The sample contains fewer than 150,000 clones, 75% to 90% of which appear only once. Germline V gene sequence: CDR1 PRHDT, CDR2 FYEKMQ (reference sequence). The CDR3 spans 17 residues. V gave up 3 bases and J gave up 2 bases, with 19 bases separating them. This clone was counted once. The TCR sequence derives from a woman aged 45-60 years who had recovered from COVID-19. What was sequenced was peripheral blood. The rearrangement links TRBV13 to TRBJ1-2; D might be TRBD1 (6 bases). In DNA form, the CDR3 reads TGTGCCAGCAGCTTCTTAGGCAGGGGTGAGGGGAACTATGGCTACACCTTC. It codes for CASSFLGRGEGNYGYTF. The full variable domain, rest sourced from reference TRBV13 and TRBJ1-2, is AAGVIQSPRHLIKEKRETATLKCYPIPRHDTVYWYQQGPGQDPQFLISFYEKMQSDKGSIPDRFSAQQFSDYHSELNMSSLELGDSALYFCASSFLGRGEGNYGYTFGSGTRLTVV.